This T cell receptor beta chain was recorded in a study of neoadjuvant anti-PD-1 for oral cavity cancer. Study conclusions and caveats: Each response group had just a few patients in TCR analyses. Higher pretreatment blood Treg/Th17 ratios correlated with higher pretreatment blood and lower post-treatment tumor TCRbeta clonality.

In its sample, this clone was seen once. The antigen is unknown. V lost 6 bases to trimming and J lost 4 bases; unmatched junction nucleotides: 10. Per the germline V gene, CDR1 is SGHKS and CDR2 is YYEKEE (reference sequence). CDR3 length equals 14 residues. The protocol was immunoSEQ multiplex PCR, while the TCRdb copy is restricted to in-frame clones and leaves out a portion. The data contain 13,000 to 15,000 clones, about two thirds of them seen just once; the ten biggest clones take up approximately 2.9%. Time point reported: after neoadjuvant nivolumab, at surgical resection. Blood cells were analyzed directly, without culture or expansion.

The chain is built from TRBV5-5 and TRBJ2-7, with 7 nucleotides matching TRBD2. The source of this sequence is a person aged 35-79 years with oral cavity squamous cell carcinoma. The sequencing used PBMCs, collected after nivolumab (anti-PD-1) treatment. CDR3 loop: CASTPGRTQYEQYF. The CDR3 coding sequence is TGTGCCAGCACCCCCGGGAGGACCCAATACGAGCAGTACTTC.